Shown below are 31 T cell receptor beta chains from a single sample sequenced in a study of shared clonotypes between healthy human individuals. The method was immunoSEQ multiplex PCR; TCRdb's version includes in-frame clones alone and lacks a portion of them. Found here are some 980,000 clones, roughly 72% of them singletons; the top ten hold about 1.5%. Sequenced sample: memory CD4+ T cells sorted from blood. Regarding subset: CD45RA-negative fraction. Every receptor here comes from a man younger than 35 in good health.

V gene TRBV6-1 combines with J gene TRBJ2-5; perhaps TRBD1 as D (6 bases). The CDR3 covers 14 residues. Between the trimmed V and J ends, which lost 7 bases and 7 bases, there was a span of 19 bases. Germline CDR1 MNHNS, CDR2 SASEGT. The CDR3 loop reads CASTRQAYEVTQYF. For the CDR3, the DNA is TGTGCCAGCACAAGACAGGCCTACGAGGTGACCCAGTACTTC.

The rearrangement links TRBV5-1 to TRBJ2-3; 14 bases agree with TRBD2. V shed 5 bases, J shed 2 bases, and the junction held 10 bases outside the gene matches. Germline assignment: CDR1 SGHRS and CDR2 YFSETQ. There are 18 residues in the CDR3. CDR3 in DNA: TGCGCCAGCAGTTCTGGGACTAGCGGGGGCCCGAACACAGATACGCAGTATTTT. This gives the protein CASSSGTSGGPNTDTQYF.

The chain is built from TRBV18 and TRBJ1-3, with D unclear. Germline-derived CDR1 and CDR2 are KGHSH and LQKENI. The CDR3 consists of 14 residues. V lost 3 bases, J lost 0 bases, and 6 bases lay in between. This CDR3 is CASSPGISGNTIYF. DNA of the CDR3: TGTGCCAGCTCACCTGGCATCTCTGGAAACACCATATATTTT.

V is TRBV5-1 and J is TRBJ2-4, with 10 bases that match TRBD1. The CDR3 loop spans 18 amino acids. The germline gives CDR1 SGHRS, CDR2 YFSETQ. Trimming cost V 4 bases and J 0 bases; bases outside gene matches: 10. Written as DNA, the CDR3 is TGCGCCAGCAGCCCGGCGGGACAGGGGACCCTAGCCAAAAACATTCAGTACTTC. This codes for CASSPAGQGTLAKNIQYF.

This chain links TRBV2 with TRBJ2-3; a weak D match, TRBD2 (5 bases). Germline V lookup: CDR1 SNHLY, CDR2 FYNNEI. This CDR3 region has 15 residues. V was shortened by 6 bases and J by 0 bases, with 13 bases between the two germline ends. For the CDR3, the DNA is TGTGCCAGCAGGCAGCGGTCCTATAGCACAGATACGCAGTATTTT. Amino acid sequence: CASRQRSYSTDTQYF.

This clone was seen a single time. V usage is TRBV27 and J usage is TRBJ1-1, with a possible D match to TRBD1 (6 bases). This CDR3 has 17 residues. Germline V gene data show CDR1 as MNHEY and CDR2 as SMNVEV (reference sequence). V was clipped by 0 bases and J by 4 bases, with 18 bases between them. The CDR3 spells CASSLSLGQRLVTEAFF. CDR3 nucleotides: TGTGCCAGCAGTTTATCATTAGGACAGAGGTTAGTCACTGAAGCTTTCTTT.

This rearrangement joins TRBV19 to TRBJ1-2, with 10 bases that match TRBD1. The CDR3 loop spans 16 amino acids. The ends lost 7 bases at V and 4 bases at J; junction bases unmatched: 12. The V gene's germline CDR1 is LNHDA and CDR2 SQIVND (reference sequence). DNA for the CDR3: TGTGCCAGTACTCGGACAGGGGGTGGTTACCTCTATGGCTACACCTTC. It encodes CASTRTGGGYLYGYTF.

This chain links TRBV2 with TRBJ1-3; D is undetermined. Germline V lookup: CDR1 SNHLY, CDR2 FYNNEI. The V and J ends lost 4 bases and 2 bases respectively, with 6 bases between them. The CDR3 length is 13 residues. This chain's CDR3 is CASSATAGNTIYF. CDR3 nucleotide sequence: TGTGCCAGCAGTGCGACGGCTGGAAACACCATATATTTT.

A note on this clone: This sample includes further DNA sequences coding for the same CDR3. V and J are TRBV18 and TRBJ2-1; possibly TRBD1 or TRBD2 for D (6 bases each). The CDR3 is 14 residues long. Trimming took off 3 bases at V and 6 bases at J, with 12 bases between the two ends. Looked up from germline, CDR1 is KGHSH and CDR2 is LQKENI. The CDR3 DNA is TGTGCCAGCTCACCTTCTGGGGGGCGCAATGAGCAGTTCTTC. Its protein product is CASSPSGGRNEQFF.

The rearrangement links TRBV9 to TRBJ2-1; TRBD2 aligns across 11 bases. Germline CDR1 reads SGDLS; CDR2 reads YYNGEE. The CDR3 consists of 16 residues. V trimming: 0 bases; J trimming: 4 bases; junction bases outside the gene matches: 3. DNA of the CDR3: TGTGCCAGCAGCGTAGGTACTAGCGGGAGTTACAATGAGCAGTTCTTC. It encodes CASSVGTSGSYNEQFF.

This chain connects TRBV10-2 to TRBJ1-1; no reliable D call. The CDR3 totals 12 residues. Trimming cost V 6 bases and J 4 bases, with 9 bases left between them. Germline V CDR1 and CDR2: WSHSY, SAAADI. The CDR3 here is CASSRLGTEAFF. The CDR3 DNA sequence: TGCGCCAGCAGCCGCTTGGGCACTGAAGCTTTCTTT.

This clone has more than one count but fewer than ten. This rearrangement joins TRBV6-5 to TRBJ2-1; 7 bases are a match to TRBD1. V trimming: 8 bases; J trimming: 3 bases; junction bases outside the gene matches: 10. The CDR3 extends over 15 amino acids. CDR1 MNHEY and CDR2 SVGAGI come from the germline V gene. CDR3 sequence (DNA): TGTGCCAGCGGCAGGGACAGATGGTTCTACAATGAGCAGTTCTTC. Amino acid sequence: CASGRDRWFYNEQFF.

This clone was picked up one time. This chain uses TRBV5-4 with TRBJ1-5, with D uncertain. The CDR3 extends over 12 amino acids. CDR1 is SGHNT and CDR2 is YYREEE in the germline V gene (reference sequence). Trimming stripped 3 bases from V and 7 bases from J, with 8 bases between. The CDR3 DNA sequence: TGTGCCAGCAGCTACGATGAACAGCCCCAGCATTTT. Translating it yields CASSYDEQPQHF.

The chain uses TRBV2 and TRBJ2-2; D uncertain. The V end was cut by 2 bases, the J end by 5 bases, with 6 bases between. The CDR3 extends over 13 amino acids. The germline gives CDR1 SNHLY, CDR2 FYNNEI. CDR3 amino acids: CASSEQETGELFF. In DNA, the CDR3 is TGTGCCAGCAGTGAACAGGAAACCGGGGAGCTGTTTTTT. The full variable domain, in which reference TRBV2 and TRBJ2-2 provide the parts outside the CDR3, is EPEVTQTPSHQVTQMGQEVILRCVPISNHLYFYWYRQILGQKVEFLVSFYNNEISEKSEIFDDQFSVERPDGSNFTLKIRSTKLEDSAMYFCASSEQETGELFFGEGSRLTVL.

This clone was observed a few times. This rearrangement joins TRBV21-1 to TRBJ2-4. TRBV21-1 is a recognized pseudogene. The CDR3 runs to 18 residues. DNA for the CDR3: TGTGCCAGCAGCATGGGCCAGGTGGGGGAAAGGGCCAAAAACATTCAGTACTTC. Protein product: CASSMGQVGERAKNIQYF.

The chain is built from TRBV5-6 and TRBJ2-1; D may be TRBD2 (6 bases). Trimming took off 1 base at V and 3 bases at J, with 14 bases between the two ends. Germline CDR1 is SGHDT and CDR2 is YYEEEE. The CDR3 length is 16 residues. CDR3 in DNA: TGTGCCAGCAGCTTGATATCTGGGGGGAACTACAATGAGCAGTTCTTC. It codes for CASSLISGGNYNEQFF.

This sequence joins TRBV4-1 and TRBJ1-5, with D perhaps TRBD1 (6 bases). The CDR3 is 17 residues long. Per the germline V gene, CDR1 is MGHRA and CDR2 is YSYEKL. Trimming took 4 bases from V and 1 from J, leaving 17 bases between them. CDR3 region: CASSLLGGGDSNQPQHF. CDR3 bases: TGCGCCAGCAGCCTCCTCGGGGGCGGGGACAGCAATCAGCCCCAGCATTTT.

V and J are TRBV5-1 and TRBJ2-3, with 8 bases that match TRBD1. V was pared by 0 bases and J by 4 bases, with 7 bases of the junction left unmatched. The CDR3 is 16 residues long. The germline V gene has CDR1 SGHRS and CDR2 YFSETQ. CDR3 sequence reads: CASSLEGQVIPDTQYF. CDR3 DNA: TGCGCCAGCAGCTTGGAGGGACAGGTGATCCCAGATACGCAGTATTTT.

On this clone itself: Other DNA sequences in this sample translate to the same CDR3. CDR3 in amino acids: CASSLAAGSSYNEQFF. The CDR3 region has the DNA TGTGCCAGCAGCTTAGCGGCCGGAAGCTCCTACAATGAGCAGTTCTTC. The chain links TRBV7-9 to TRBJ2-1; D gene uncertain. V lost 0 bases and J 0 bases, leaving 9 bases between the germline ends. The germline gives CDR1 SEHNR, CDR2 FQNEAQ (reference sequence). CDR3 length: 16 residues.

This chain joins TRBV19 and TRBJ2-4; D not resolved. Germline V lookup: CDR1 LNHDA, CDR2 SQIVND (reference sequence). The V and J ends lost 1 base and 0 bases respectively, with 7 bases between them. CDR3 length: 15 residues. The CDR3 sequence is CASSIVKLAKNIQYF. The DNA for the CDR3 is TGTGCCAGTAGTATAGTTAAACTAGCCAAAAACATTCAGTACTTC.

In its sample, this clone was seen a few times. The CDR3 region is CASTYAGTGSYEQYF. CDR3 DNA sequence: TGTGCCAGCACCTATGCCGGGACGGGGTCCTACGAGCAGTACTTC. V gene TRBV6-5 combines with J gene TRBJ2-7; possibly TRBD1 or TRBD2 for D (5 bases each). The V gene's germline CDR1 is MNHEY and CDR2 SVGAGI. There are 15 residues in the CDR3. Trimming removed 7 bases at V and 1 base at J, with 17 bases between.

The rearrangement joins TRBV7-2 to TRBJ2-7; D is unclear. Between the trimmed V and J ends, which lost 5 bases and 3 bases, there was a span of 11 bases. This CDR3 has 13 amino acids. The germline V gene has CDR1 SGHTA and CDR2 FQGNSA. The chain's CDR3 is CASSGVLFYEQYF. CDR3 in DNA: TGTGCCAGCAGCGGGGTCCTATTCTACGAGCAGTACTTC.

This chain joins TRBV6-1 and TRBJ1-5; no clear D gene. The V end lost 4 bases, the J end lost 0 bases, and 10 bases lay between the germline ends. From germline, CDR1 is MNHNS and CDR2 SASEGT. This CDR3 contains 15 residues. The CDR3 sequence: CASSGAPYSNQPQHF. In DNA, the CDR3 is TGTGCCAGCAGTGGTGCTCCTTATAGCAATCAGCCCCAGCATTTT.

The CDR3 is CASSWGTGETQYF. In DNA, the CDR3 is TGCGCCAGCAGCTGGGGTACAGGGGAGACCCAGTACTTC. J is TRBJ2-5 and V is TRBV5-1; D is perhaps TRBD1 (6 bases). V was trimmed by 3 bases and J by 5 bases, leaving 11 bases between them. The germline gives CDR1 SGHRS, CDR2 YFSETQ. CDR3 length equals 13 residues.

This chain joins TRBV5-1 and TRBJ2-7, with a possible D match to TRBD1 (5 bases). The CDR3 sequence is 15 residues long. Germline V gives CDR1 SGHRS, CDR2 YFSETQ. V lost 4 bases and J lost 0, with 14 bases in between. CDR3 DNA sequence: TGCGCCAGCAGCCCCCAGGGCGGTTTCTCCTACGAGCAGTACTTC. Translation: CASSPQGGFSYEQYF.

This chain connects TRBV29-1 to TRBJ2-5; tentative D call: TRBD1 (5 bases). The DNA end lines up better with TRBJ2-7; the J call may be wrong. This CDR3 is 13 amino acids long. Germline CDR1 SQVTM, CDR2 ANQGSEA. The DNA of the CDR3 is TGCAGCGTTGAACAGGGTCTTAAGGGCGAGCAGTACTTC. Amino acids: CSVEQGLKGEQYF.

This clone appeared a few times. This sample includes further DNA sequences coding for the same CDR3. The chain is built from TRBV18 and TRBJ1-4; no firm D call. CDR1 and CDR2 from the germline V gene are KGHSH and LQKENI. V was clipped by 1 base and J by 8 bases, with 5 bases between them. The CDR3 is 12 amino acids. CDR3 coding DNA: TGTGCCAGCTCACCACGGGAGGAAAAACTGTTTTTT. Its translation: CASSPREEKLFF.

The count of this clone is one. J is TRBJ1-6 and V is TRBV19; TRBD1 aligns across 7 bases. J was trimmed by 5 bases and V by 8 bases; bases with no gene match: 6. The CDR3 consists of 14 residues. The germline CDR1 and CDR2 sequences are LNHDA and SQIVND (reference sequence). As DNA, the CDR3 is TGTGCCAGTTCAACAGGGGTCAATAATTCACCCCTCCACTTT. Its translation: CASSTGVNNSPLHF.

J is TRBJ1-4 and V is TRBV6-6, with 7 bases fitting TRBD1. The length of the CDR3 is 15 residues. CDR1 and CDR2 from the germline V gene are MNHNY and SVGAGI (reference sequence). The V and J ends lost 7 bases and 14 bases, in that order; junction bases with no gene match: 19. CDR3 DNA: TGTGCCAGCACCCACGTCCGGGACCCCCTCAGGGGGCTGTTTTTT. It is translated as CASTHVRDPLRGLFF.

This clone showed up just once. The rearrangement joins TRBV5-4 to TRBJ1-2; TRBD1 aligns across 12 bases. V trimming: 4 bases; J trimming: 5 bases; junction bases outside the gene matches: 12. The CDR3 consists of 17 residues. From germline, CDR1 is SGHNT and CDR2 YYREEE (reference sequence). The CDR3 region has the DNA TGTGCCAGCAGCATGGGACAGGGGGCCTCGATGGGGTATGGCTACACCTTC. The encoded protein is CASSMGQGASMGYGYTF.

This clone has a single count. The chain joins TRBV19 to TRBJ2-1; 13 nucleotides align to TRBD2. Germline CDR1 LNHDA, CDR2 SQIVND (reference sequence). CDR3 length equals 16 residues. The junction had 4 bases not matched to a gene; V was cut back by 5 bases and J by 3 bases. The CDR3 here is CASSEGLAGVYNEQFF. CDR3 in DNA: TGTGCCAGTAGTGAAGGACTAGCGGGAGTCTACAATGAGCAGTTCTTC.